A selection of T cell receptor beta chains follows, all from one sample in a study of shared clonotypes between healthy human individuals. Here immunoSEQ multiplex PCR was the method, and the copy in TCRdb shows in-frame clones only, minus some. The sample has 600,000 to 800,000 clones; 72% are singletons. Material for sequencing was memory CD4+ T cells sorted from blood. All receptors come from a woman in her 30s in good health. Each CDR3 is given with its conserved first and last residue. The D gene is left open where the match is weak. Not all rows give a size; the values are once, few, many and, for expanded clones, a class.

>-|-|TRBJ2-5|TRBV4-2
TGTGCCAGCAGCCAAGTTTGGCGGGCGCGTGAGCAGTACTTC
CASSQVWRAREQYF
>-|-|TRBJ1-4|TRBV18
TGTGCCAGCTCACCAAGGTCGAACCAAGCCACAACTAATGAAAAACTGTTTTTT
CASSPRSNQATTNEKLFF
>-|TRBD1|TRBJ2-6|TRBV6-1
TGTGCCAGCAGTAGGACAGGGACTGGGGCCAACGTCCTGACTTTC
CASSRTGTGANVLTF
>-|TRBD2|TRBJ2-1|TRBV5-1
TGCGCCAGCAGCTTGTATAGCGGGGGGAGCTCCTACAATGAGCAGTTCTTC
CASSLYSGGSSYNEQFF
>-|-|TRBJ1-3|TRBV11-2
TGTGCCAGCAGCCCAGCGGGGGGAAACACCATATATTTT
CASSPAGGNTIYF
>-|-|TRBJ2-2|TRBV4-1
TGCGCCAGCAGCCTCCCATTGCACGCCGACACCGGGGAGCTGTTTTTT
CASSLPLHADTGELFF
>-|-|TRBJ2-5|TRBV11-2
TGTGCCAGCAGCTTAGAGGTGGCTAGACGAGAGACCCAGTACTTC
CASSLEVARRETQYF
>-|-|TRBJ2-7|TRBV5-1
TGCGCCAGCAGCTTGGCTTGGGGGGCGGACGAGCAGTACTTC
CASSLAWGADEQYF
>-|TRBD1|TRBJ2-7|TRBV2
TGTGCCACTAGACGACAGGGGAATGAGCAGTACTTC
CATRRQGNEQYF
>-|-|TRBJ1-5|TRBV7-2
TGTGCCAGCAGCGCAGGTCGGGCAGGGGACCAGCCCCAGCATTTT
CASSAGRAGDQPQHF
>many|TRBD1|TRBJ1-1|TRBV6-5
TGTGCCAGCAGAAAAACACAGGGGGCTAACACTGAAGCTTTCTTT
CASRKTQGANTEAFF
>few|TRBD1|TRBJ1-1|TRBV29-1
TGCAGCGTTGAAGGACAGGGGGACAGAACTGAAGCTTTCTTT
CSVEGQGDRTEAFF
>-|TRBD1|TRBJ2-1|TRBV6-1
TGTGCCAGCAGTACAGGGGGCGGTGAGCAGTTCTTC
CASSTGGGEQFF
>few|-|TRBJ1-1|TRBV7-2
TGTGCCAGCACCCTTTTTGGGGGGCCCACCAAGAACACTGAAGCTTTCTTT
CASTLFGGPTKNTEAFF
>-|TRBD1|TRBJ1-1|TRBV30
TGTGCCTGGAGTGTACAGGGGGACACTGAAGCTTTCTTT
CAWSVQGDTEAFF
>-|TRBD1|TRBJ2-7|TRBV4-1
TGCGCCAGCAGCAAAATACAGTTTAATGGGGACAGGGTCTCCTACGAGCAGTACTTC
CASSKIQFNGDRVSYEQYF
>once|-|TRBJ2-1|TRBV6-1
TGTGCCAGCAGTGAAGGAAATAATGAGCAGTTCTTC
CASSEGNNEQFF
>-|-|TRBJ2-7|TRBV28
TGTGCCAGCAGCATCGCGTGGGGATACGAGCAGTACTTC
CASSIAWGYEQYF
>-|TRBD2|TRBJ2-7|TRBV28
TGTGCCAGCAGTCCCACCCTTTTAAAGACTAGCGGGGGCTACGAGCAGTACTTC
CASSPTLLKTSGGYEQYF
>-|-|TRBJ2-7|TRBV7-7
TGTGCCAGCAGCTTAATCAACGAGCAGTACTTC
CASSLINEQYF
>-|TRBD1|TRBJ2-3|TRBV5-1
TGCGCCAGCAGCCACGGACAGGGGGTGTCAGATACGCAGTATTTT
CASSHGQGVSDTQYF
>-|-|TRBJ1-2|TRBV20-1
TGCAGTGCTAGTAGGACGTTGGGCTACACCTTC
CSASRTLGYTF
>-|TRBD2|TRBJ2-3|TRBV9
TGTGCCAGCAGCGTAGGGGTAGCGGGGGACACAGATACGCAGTATTTT
CASSVGVAGDTDTQYF
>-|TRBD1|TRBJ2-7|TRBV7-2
TGTGCCAGCAGCCCCACTGGACAGGGTCTCTACGAGCAGTACTTC
CASSPTGQGLYEQYF
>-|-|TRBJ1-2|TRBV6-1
TGTGCCAGCAGTGAAGCGGGGGGGGGCCGATATGGCTACACCTTC
CASSEAGGGRYGYTF
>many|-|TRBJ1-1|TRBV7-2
TGTGCCAGCAGCTCTCAAAGGGACACTGAAGCTTTCTTT
CASSSQRDTEAFF
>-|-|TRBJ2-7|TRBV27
TGTGCCAGCAGTTCCATAGACAGTTCCACTTACTACGAGCAGTACTTC
CASSSIDSSTYYEQYF
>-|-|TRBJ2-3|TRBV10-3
TGTGCCATCAGTGGAGGACAGAACACAGATACGCAGTATTTT
CAISGGQNTDTQYF
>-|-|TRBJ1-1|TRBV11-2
TGTGCCAGCAGCACCCCCGTGGGACCAAACACTGAAGCTTTCTTT
CASSTPVGPNTEAFF
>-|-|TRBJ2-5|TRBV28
TGTGCCAGCAGCCAAGCTAACAGGGAGACCCAGTACTTC
CASSQANRETQYF